This T cell receptor beta chain was recorded in a study of cytomegalovirus exposure and HLA in healthy donors. Study results and limitations: Accounts indicate the classifier identified cytomegalovirus status with strong specificity and sensitivity. TCR beta V segments were, for the most part, productive about 87% or about 30% of the time in an earlier analysis. Most TCR sequences were uncommon, yet certain public TCRs appeared in many donors. Some 150 TCR beta chains were listed as cytomegalovirus-associated.

With regard to this clone: Its matching antigen is unknown.

Germline V lookup: CDR1 SGHRS, CDR2 YFSETQ. The CDR3 is 15 residues long. V was pared by 4 bases and J by 0 bases, with 11 bases between. PCR involved 60 Vbeta and 13 Jbeta primers. Only in-frame clones appear in the TCRdb table, and some are missing; sequencing was by immunoSEQ multiplex PCR. The table records some 150,000 clones, roughly 70% of them present only once. This sequence originates from a woman in her 30s in good health and CMV-seronegative. Input material: PBMCs. V usage is TRBV5-1 and J usage is TRBJ2-1; weak D call: TRBD2 (5 bases). In DNA, the CDR3 is TGCGCCAGCAGCATGGATAGCGTCTCCTACAATGAGCAGTTCTTC. Protein sequence: CASSMDSVSYNEQFF.